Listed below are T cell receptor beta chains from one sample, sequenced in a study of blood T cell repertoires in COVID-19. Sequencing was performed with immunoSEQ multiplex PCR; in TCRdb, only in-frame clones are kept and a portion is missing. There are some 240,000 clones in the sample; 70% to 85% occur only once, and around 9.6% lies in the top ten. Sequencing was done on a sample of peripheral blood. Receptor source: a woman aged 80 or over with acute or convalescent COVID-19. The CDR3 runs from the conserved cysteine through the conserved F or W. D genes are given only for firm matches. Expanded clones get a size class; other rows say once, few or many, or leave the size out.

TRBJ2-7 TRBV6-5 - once TGTGCCAGCAGTTACGCTCTCCCCACACTAGGTAAAAGGTACTTC CASSYALPTLGKRYF
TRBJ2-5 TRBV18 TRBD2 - TGTGCCAGCTCACCCGGCGGGGGGCTGGAGACCCAGTACTTC CASSPGGGLETQYF
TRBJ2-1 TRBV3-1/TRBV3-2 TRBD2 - TGTGCCAGCAGCACCGGACTAGCGGGGGCCTACAATGAGCAGTTCTTC CASSTGLAGAYNEQFF
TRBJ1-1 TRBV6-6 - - TGTGCCAGCAGTTACTCAGGACAACCAAACACTGAAGCTTTCTTT CASSYSGQPNTEAFF
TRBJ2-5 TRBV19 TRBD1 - TGTGCCAGTAGAGGGGGACAGGGTTATGGGACCCAGTACTTC CASRGGQGYGTQYF
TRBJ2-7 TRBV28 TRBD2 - TGTGCCAGCAGTTTTCCCGGGGGGGGGCCTTACGAGCAGTACTTC CASSFPGGGPYEQYF
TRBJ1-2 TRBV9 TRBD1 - TGTGCCAGCAGCTCTCCCCTAATTTGGGACAGAAGGTCCCAAATTGGCTACACCTTC CASSSPLIWDRRSQIGYTF
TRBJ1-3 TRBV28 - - TGTGCCAGCAGTTCCCCAGGCGGGGCGGGAAACACCATATATTTT CASSSPGGAGNTIYF
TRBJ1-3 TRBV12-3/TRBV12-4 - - TGTGCCAGCAGTCTGAGCTCTGGAAACACCATATATTTT CASSLSSGNTIYF
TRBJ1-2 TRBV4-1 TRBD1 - TGCGCCAGCAGCCAAGATAGGGGACAGGTCGCTCCGGGGGAGTATGGCTACACCTTC CASSQDRGQVAPGEYGYTF
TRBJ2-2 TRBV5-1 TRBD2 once TGCGCCAGCAGCTCTAGCGGGGCGGGGACCGGGGAGCTGTTTTTT CASSSSGAGTGELFF
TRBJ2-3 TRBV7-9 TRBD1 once TGTGCCAGCAGCTCACCAGGGGGCACAGGTGCAGATACGCAGTATTTT CASSSPGGTGADTQYF
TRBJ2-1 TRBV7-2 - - TGTGCCAGCAGCTTACGGGGGTCCTACAATGAGCAGTTCTTC CASSLRGSYNEQFF
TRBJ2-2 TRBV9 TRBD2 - TGTGCCAGCAGCGTAGGACTAGCGGGGGGGACCGGGGAGCTGTTTTTT CASSVGLAGGTGELFF
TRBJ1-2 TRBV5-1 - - TGCGCCAGCAGCTTGTCTGACAGTAACTATGGCTACACCTTC CASSLSDSNYGYTF
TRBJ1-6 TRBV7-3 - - TGTGCCAGCAGCTTAAACGGGAATTCACCCCTCCACTTT CASSLNGNSPLHF
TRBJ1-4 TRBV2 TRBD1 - TGTGCCAGCAGTGTACTACAGGACAGGGGTTATGAAGAACTGTTTTTT CASSVLQDRGYEELFF
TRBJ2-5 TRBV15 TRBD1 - TGTGCCACCAGCAGAGATATGGACAGGAACCGGGAGACCCAGTACTTC CATSRDMDRNRETQYF
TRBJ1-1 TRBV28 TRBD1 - TGTGCCAGCAGCCCCGGGACAGGGGATTTGGAAGCTTTCTTT CASSPGTGDLEAFF
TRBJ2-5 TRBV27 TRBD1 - TGTGCCAGCAGGCCAAGGGACAGGAGCCAAGAGACCCAGTACTTC CASRPRDRSQETQYF
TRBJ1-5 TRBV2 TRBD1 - TGTGCCAGCAGGTCGACAGGGGGTACTCAGCCCCAGCATTTT CASRSTGGTQPQHF
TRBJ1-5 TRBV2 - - TGTGCCAGCAGTGCAGGGAGGGGTCAGCCCCAGCATTTT CASSAGRGQPQHF
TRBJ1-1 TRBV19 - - TGTGCCAGTAGTACCGAGACAGGTCGTGGGCTCCTGAACACTGAAGCTTTCTTT CASSTETGRGLLNTEAFF
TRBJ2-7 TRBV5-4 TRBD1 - TGTGCCAGCAGCCGCCCGGGACAGGGGGCCGACGAGCAGTACTTC CASSRPGQGADEQYF
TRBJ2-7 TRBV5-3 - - TGTGCCAGAAGCTTGGTGGGGGGTTTCCCAAACCCGTTCTACGAGCAGTACTTC CARSLVGGFPNPFYEQYF
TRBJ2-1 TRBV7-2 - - TGTGCCAGCAGCCTTACTAGTGGGAGGTCCTACAATGAGCAGTTCTTC CASSLTSGRSYNEQFF
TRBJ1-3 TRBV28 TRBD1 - TGTGCCAGCAGTTCCGGACAGGGGGCATCTGGAAACACCATATATTTT CASSSGQGASGNTIYF
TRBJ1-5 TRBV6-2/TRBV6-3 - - TGTGCCAGCAGTTACACCGGTCAGCCCCAGCATTTT CASSYTGQPQHF
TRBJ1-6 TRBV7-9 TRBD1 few TGTGCCAGCAGCTCCAGGGGGTCGATGGGTAATTCACCCCTCCACTTT CASSSRGSMGNSPLHF
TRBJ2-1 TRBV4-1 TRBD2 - TGCGCCAGCAGGAGGCTAGCGGGGGATAACTACAATGAGCAGTTCTTC CASRRLAGDNYNEQFF
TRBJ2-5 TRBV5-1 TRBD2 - TGCGCCAGCAGCTTGGGGTCTAGCGGGAAAAACTACGGCCAGTACTTC CASSLGSSGKNYGQYF
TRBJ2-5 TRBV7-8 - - TGTGCCAGCAGCTTAGGGGGCAGGGGAGGGCAAGAGACCCAGTACTTC CASSLGGRGGQETQYF
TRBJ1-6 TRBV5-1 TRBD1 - TGCGCCAGCAGCACGGGACAGGGTGGTTCACCCCTCCACTTT CASSTGQGGSPLHF
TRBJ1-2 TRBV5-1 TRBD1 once TGCGCCAGCAGAGTCGGGACAGGGGGTGGCTACACCTTC CASRVGTGGGYTF
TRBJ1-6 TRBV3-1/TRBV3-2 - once TGTGCCAGCAGCCAGGGGGGGTTGGGTAATTCACCCCTCCACTTT CASSQGGLGNSPLHF
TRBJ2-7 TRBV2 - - TGTGCCAGCAGTGACACCTACGAGCAGTACTTC CASSDTYEQYF
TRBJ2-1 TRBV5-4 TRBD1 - TGTGCCAGCAGCTTGGCAGGGGGACAGGGTAATGAGCAGTTCTTC CASSLAGGQGNEQFF
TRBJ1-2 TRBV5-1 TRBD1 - TGCGCCAGCAGCTTTCTGGACAGGGCCTACACCTTC CASSFLDRAYTF
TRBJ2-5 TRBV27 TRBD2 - TGTGCCAGCATCCTTAGCGGGGAGGCAGAGACCCAGTACTTC CASILSGEAETQYF
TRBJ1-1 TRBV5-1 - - TGCGCCAGCAGCTTGGCCGTGGAGGGTCTGGGGGGTACTGAAGCTTTCTTT CASSLAVEGLGGTEAFF
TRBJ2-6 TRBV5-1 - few TGCGCCACTCGGGTGGGTTACGGGGCCAACGTCCTGACTTTC CATRVGYGANVLTF
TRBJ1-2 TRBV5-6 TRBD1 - TGTGCCAGCAGCTCGACAGGGGGGATGAACTATGGCTACACCTTC CASSSTGGMNYGYTF
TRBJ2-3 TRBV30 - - TGTGCCTGGAGTGTTGGTTCGGCGGGTACGCAGTATTTT CAWSVGSAGTQYF
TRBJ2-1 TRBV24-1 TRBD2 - TGTGCCACCAGTGGGACTAGCGGGGGCCAGCAGTTCTTC CATSGTSGGQQFF
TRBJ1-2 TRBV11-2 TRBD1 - TGTGCCAGCAGCTCGGACAGGGGTGCCTATGGCTACACCTTC CASSSDRGAYGYTF
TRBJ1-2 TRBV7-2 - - TGTGCCAGCAGCTTACTCCCCGGGGACTATGGCTACACCTTC CASSLLPGDYGYTF
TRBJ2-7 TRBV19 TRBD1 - TGTGCCAGTAGATCCGGGACAGGGGGAGGCTCCTACGAGCAGTACTTC CASRSGTGGGSYEQYF
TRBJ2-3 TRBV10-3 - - TGTGCCATCAGGGGGGAGGTAACAGATACGCAGTATTTT CAIRGEVTDTQYF
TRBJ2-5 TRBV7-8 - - TGTGCCAGCAGCTTATTACAAGAGACCCAGTACTTC CASSLLQETQYF
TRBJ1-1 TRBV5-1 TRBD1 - TGCGCCAGCAGGATGGACAGGGCGTACACTGAAGCTTTCTTT CASRMDRAYTEAFF